This TCR beta chain derives from a study of cytomegalovirus exposure and HLA in healthy donors listed by TCRdb under 2017. General notes on the study: In an earlier analysis of some 550 of the donors, 250 to 350 Gb of sequence data and about 110 million unique TCR beta sequences from roughly 200 million T cells were reported. Around 300 gigabases of sequencing data and approximately 84 million unique TCR sequences were included in an early release covering 500 to 750 HLA-typed donors. Among the roughly 390 genotyped donors, approximately 82% belonged to the genetic ancestry cluster associated with self-reported Caucasian donors. The study aimed to test whether cataloging public T cell receptors could reveal signatures of past pathogen exposure. Using immunosequencing, the study profiled T cell repertoires from 666 subjects and related those repertoires to cytomegalovirus serostatus. Along with the roughly 710-subject first cohort, a separate validation cohort of over a hundred different subjects was used. To predict cytomegalovirus infection status, the study combined high-throughput TCR immunosequencing, statistical association of individual TCRs with disease status, and machine learning. To study patterns of TCR occurrence, a later analysis re-analyzed previously published TCR beta repertoires from 666 donors and added high-resolution HLA genotyping. The later analysis used no new phenotypic data to find candidate immune exposures, relying instead on TCR beta sequences and their occurrence across donors. An earlier analysis of nearly 600 of the donors applied high-throughput TCR beta sequencing to assess whether each TCR beta V gene segment acted as functional or pseudogenic. Donor age, sex, ethnicity and CMV serostatus were compiled together with the repertoire data. A later genetic analysis used genome-wide SNP genotypes for about 55% of the 666 donors, treating that subset as a discovery cohort. Every repertoire in the discovery cohort had been generated on one and the same sequencing platform. Both class I and class II loci were covered by HLA typing, at four-digit resolution. Typing coverage differed by locus: A, B, C, DRB1 and DQB1 were typed in roughly 620-630 donors, DQA1 in about 550, DPA1 in around 610, and DPB1 in approximately 450. About 5 DR-DQ haplotypes were handled as single units for association and clustering, since linkage in the cohort was strong. Among roughly 400 genotyped donors of the cohort, an average of 235,054 unique TCR beta nucleotide sequences were sequenced per donor, around a sixth of them non-productive.

Libraries came from the immunoSEQ multiplex PCR assay. For the multiplex PCR, a mixture combining 60 forward primers for TCR Vbeta segments and 13 reverse primers for TCR Jbeta segments was used. Amplification of the CDR3 region of rearranged TCR beta genes was performed with a multiplex PCR assay on genomic DNA. The Illumina HiSeq System was used to sequence the amplified TCR beta libraries as 87-base-pair reads. Regarding the original processing steps: Across the roughly 670 repertoires, a later analysis counted tens of millions of unique TCR beta chains, roughly 11 million of which were shared by at least two donors. To remove PCR and sequencing errors, raw reads were error-corrected and collapsed into unique sequences using a nearest-neighbor algorithm that merged closely related sequences. V, D and J gene segments were assigned by aligning CDR3 sequences to IMGT reference sequences. Each retained sequence needed at least a six-nucleotide match to both a V gene segment and a J gene segment. Rearrangements were classified as productive when the CDR3 lacked stop codons and remained in frame with V and J, and all other rearrangements were classified as non-productive. CDR3 was defined according to IMGT convention as the region running from the second conserved V-encoded cysteine to the conserved J-encoded phenylalanine. The earlier analysis of about 610 of the donors excluded any sequence lacking an unambiguous match to a single V gene segment. An earlier analysis of several hundred of the donors called V segments functional above 56.7% productive rearrangements and segregating when the between-donor standard deviation exceeded 5%. A statistical classification framework was built to diagnose cytomegalovirus status from the catalog of TCR beta chain sequences. In a later analysis, V and J genes were assigned by comparing TCR nucleotide sequences against IMGT/GENE-DB human TR gene sequences. The TCRdist pipeline was used in a later analysis to assign CDR3 sequences and most-parsimonious VDJ recombination scenarios. In a later analysis, each TCR beta chain was defined by its CDR3 amino acid sequence together with its V-gene family, and reads without a unique V-gene family were excluded. A later analysis removed 592 highly shared, low-generation-probability nucleotide sequences to deal with suspected cross-contamination and a sequencing artifact. In a later analysis, a clonal expansion index was calculated for each public chain from normalized within-repertoire ranks of inferred template counts. In a later analysis, generation probabilities were computed with a VDJ recombination model fitted to out-of-frame rearrangements, and the resulting probabilities were checked against IGoR. Hypergeometric tests were used in a later analysis to score TCR-TCR, TCR-HLA and TCR-CMV co-occurrence, with a repertoire-size bias correction applied to the TCR pairs. To estimate false discovery rates, a later analysis permuted the HLA or CMV assignments 20 times. In a later analysis, co-occurring TCRs were grouped using DBSCAN, and TCRdist sequence similarity was added for clustering within HLA-allele-positive subsets. Repertoires with fewer than 30,000 or more than 120,000 public chains, plus five repertoires with anomalous nucleotide sharing, were excluded from co-occurrence clustering. TCRdb's version of the immuneACCESS table is confined to in-frame rearrangements and falls short of the full clone set. An unresolved V gene accounts for under half of the shortfall where checked; the remainder is of unknown origin. Clone size and the V and J calls come from that table; the DNA yielded D and trimming. This sample has approximately 150,000 clones in its table, and approximately 67% of those were observed once. Clones ranked in the top ten supply around 4.5% of the sample.

Its CDR3 holds 14 amino acids, cysteine through phenylalanine. The CDR3 DNA has 42 bases and is translated from base 1. Taken from the germline V gene (reference sequence), the CDR1 and CDR2 loops are LNHDA and SQIVND. V sheds 6 bases and J sheds 2 bases, leaving 11 bases between their ends. What the study reported, not specific to this receptor: Because the 87-base-pair reads could not distinguish some IMGT-functional V segments, including TRBV6-2 and TRBV6-3, those segments were excluded. A cluster of highly shared sequence variants was judged likely to represent a technical artifact of the sequencing pipeline. A few of the identified cytomegalovirus-associated TCR beta chains were confirmed in vitro to be specific for cytomegalovirus antigens. Presence/absence analyses assumed roughly uniform sequencing depth across donors, an assumption that may not hold. According to a later analysis, TCR association rates differed among HLA loci, with DRB1 alleles showing the most associated TCRs and HLA-C alleles showing the fewest. The classifier was reported to diagnose cytomegalovirus status with high specificity and sensitivity in both the original cohort and the validation cohort. Compared with the 666-donor mean, donors in an Asian-associated ancestry cluster had fewer N-insertions in productive TCRs, according to a later genetic analysis. Because HLA typing was missing for some donors at each locus, association tests included only the typed subset. In a later analysis, 15,000 to 20,000 TCR beta sequences were associated with specific HLA alleles at a false discovery rate of 0.05. In a later analysis, several top co-occurrence clusters were reported to appear linked to parvovirus B19, influenza, CMV and Epstein-Barr virus. In the study, some 180 TCR beta chains were listed as associated with cytomegalovirus. A later analysis found that most CMV-associated TCR beta chains appeared HLA-restricted, with HLA associations seemingly driven largely by CMV exposure. The authors suggested that the approach could potentially be generalized to other disease states and immunological phenotypes. Correlated functional status among segregating V segments might be attributable to linkage disequilibrium, but an unknown experimental factor could not be ruled out. A later analysis found that HLA-associated TCR beta chains were more clonally expanded and had lower generation probabilities than equally common non-associated chains. When HLA alleles, especially DR and DQ, strongly co-occurred, TCR associations were difficult to assign to individual alleles. This cohort had only TCR beta chains sequenced, and the lack of alpha or paired-chain data limited which features could be detected. In an earlier analysis of around 600 of the donors, most TCR beta V segments were observed in productive rearrangements about 87% or about 30% of the time, broadly matching IMGT annotations. Because counts were too low, roughly 16 rarely observed V segments, including chromosome 9 orphons, were left out of the earlier analysis of about 500 of the donors. Across donors, most TCR sequences were observed very rarely, whereas some public TCRs were present in many individuals. The only immune exposure information available for the cohort was CMV serostatus. A further reported finding was that TCR beta sequences accurately predicted the HLA-A and HLA-B alleles for most subjects in the first cohort. A later genetic analysis associated a missense DCLRE1C variant with V-gene and J-gene trimming of TCR beta chains, and an independent cohort replicated the association.

The cohort consisted of 600 to 700 healthy bone marrow donors. At the time of sampling, all cohort members were nominally healthy, though unrecorded immune exposures were likely present. The donor was CMV seropositive and was included in the group of 250 to 300 seropositive cohort members. A peripheral blood sample was provided by each donor, and peripheral blood mononuclear cells were used for TCR beta sequencing. Genomic DNA was extracted from the blood cell samples with the Qiagen DNeasy Blood Extraction Kit. Worth noting for this clone: Its recognized antigen is unknown. No much larger clonotype is one base removed from it; base qualities were not supplied.

The sequence is built from TRBV19 and TRBJ1-3, with the D gene uncertain. The TCR originated in a woman aged 18-29 years in good health and CMV-seropositive. The sample was PBMCs. The CDR3 sequence is CASSRQVAGNTIYF. The nucleotides are TGTGCCAGTAGCCGGCAGGTGGCTGGAAACACCATATATTTT.